Presented here are 30 T cell receptor beta chains from one specimen sequenced in a study of PD-1 blockade in mismatch repair-deficient tumors. Produced via immunoSEQ multiplex PCR; TCRdb's table is partial and in-frame only. The sample consists of some 100,000 clones, under 90% of them appearing once. The sample consisted of peripheral blood, taken roughly 35 weeks after starting pembrolizumab. All receptors derive from an adult with mismatch repair-deficient cancer.

V is TRBV11-3 and J is TRBJ2-3; D remains unclear. Trimming cost V 3 bases and J 8 bases, with 9 bases left between them. The germline CDR1 and CDR2 sequences are SGHNT and YENEEA. The CDR3 sequence is 12 residues long. This chain's CDR3 is CASSFWPGTQYF. The CDR3 DNA is TGTGCCAGCAGCTTTTGGCCGGGTACGCAGTATTTT.

The chain combines TRBV7-6 with TRBJ1-1; D uncertain. Germline V gives CDR1 SGHVS, CDR2 FNYEAQ. The ends were cut back, 1 base at V and 1 base at J, with 7 bases in the middle. The length of the CDR3 is 14 residues. In DNA form, the CDR3 reads TGTGCCAGCAGCTTAGTGCCGGAGAACACTGAAGCTTTCTTT. Translation: CASSLVPENTEAFF.

This clone was seen only a few times. The chain combines TRBV30 with TRBJ2-7, with D possibly being TRBD1 (5 bases). Trimming stripped 5 bases from V and 5 bases from J, with 10 bases between. The CDR3 is 11 residues long. Germline assignment: CDR1 GTSNPN and CDR2 SVGIG (reference sequence). For the CDR3, the DNA is TGTGCCTGGGAGGTAGGGGACGAGCAGTACTTC. Protein product: CAWEVGDEQYF.

This chain connects TRBV27 to TRBJ2-3; D is uncertain. With 4 bases removed from V and 2 bases from J, the gap between germline ends came to 1 base. Germline V gene lookup returns CDR1 MNHEY and CDR2 SMNVEV (reference sequence). This CDR3 is built from 11 residues. The CDR3 DNA reads TGTGCCAGCAGTTCCACAGATACGCAGTATTTT. It encodes CASSSTDTQYF.

This clone was counted once. The chain recombines TRBV7-8 with TRBJ2-5, with 10 bases matching TRBD1. V shed 2 bases and J 6 bases; nucleotides not matched to a gene: 6. Germline V gene lookup returns CDR1 SGHVS and CDR2 FQNEAQ. This CDR3 spans 15 amino acids. The CDR3 sequence is CASSLWDRGSKTQYF. Written as DNA, the CDR3 is TGTGCCAGCAGCTTATGGGACAGGGGTTCAAAGACCCAGTACTTC.

The chain uses TRBV7-2 and TRBJ2-3, with 8 bases matching TRBD1. CDR1 and CDR2 (germline): SGHTA, FQGNSA. The CDR3 sequence is 13 residues long. V lost 6 bases, J lost 9 bases, and 8 bases stayed unmatched. In nucleotides, the CDR3 is TGTGCCAGCAGGACAGGGGCCCTCAAGACGCAGTATTTT. As protein: CASRTGALKTQYF. Drawing the rest from reference TRBV7-2 and TRBJ2-3, the complete variable domain is GAGVSQSPSNKVTEKGKDVELRCDPISGHTALYWYRQSLGQGLEFLIYFQGNSAPDKSGLPSDRFSAERTGGSVSTLTIQRTQQEDSAVYLCASRTGALKTQYFGPGTRLTVL.

The V and J genes are TRBV5-1 and TRBJ2-7, with D unresolved. Germline V gives CDR1 SGHRS, CDR2 YFSETQ. The CDR3 totals 13 residues. Trimming removed 4 bases at V and 3 bases at J, with 11 bases between. The CDR3 here is CASSPGKSYEQYF. The CDR3 bases are TGCGCCAGCAGCCCCGGTAAGAGCTACGAGCAGTACTTC.

The chain carries TRBV25-1 and TRBJ1-1; D is ambiguous. V was cut by 10 bases and J by 6 bases, with 12 bases left in between. The CDR3 spans 11 residues. Germline loops: CDR1 MGHDK, CDR2 SYGVNS. DNA of the CDR3: TGTGCCACGCACGAGGGCCCTGAAGCTTTCTTT. Translation: CATHEGPEAFF.

The J gene is TRBJ2-7, the V gene TRBV7-8; the match to TRBD2 covers 9 bases. Per germline, CDR1 SGHVS and CDR2 FQNEAQ. This CDR3 spans 18 amino acids. V dropped 5 bases and J dropped 0; count of bases not matched to a gene: 14. The CDR3 here is CASSRAGTSFESSYEQYF. CDR3 DNA: TGTGCCAGCAGCCGGGCCGGGACTAGCTTTGAGAGCTCCTACGAGCAGTACTTC.

This chain links TRBV11-1 with TRBJ2-7; 7 nucleotides agree with TRBD2. The germline CDR1 and CDR2 sequences are SGHAT and FQDESV (reference sequence). The CDR3 consists of 15 residues. Unmatched junction bases numbered 6, after V lost 2 bases and J lost 2 bases. The DNA of the CDR3 is TGTGCCAGCAGCTTAAGCGGGGAAGGGACCTACGAGCAGTACTTC. It specifies CASSLSGEGTYEQYF.

This chain joins TRBV11-3 and TRBJ1-4; D not certain. Trimming cost V 4 bases and J 4 bases, with 13 bases left between them. Germline V gene lookup returns CDR1 SGHNT and CDR2 YENEEA. The CDR3 has 15 residues. The CDR3 spells CASSSLGVSNEKLFF. The CDR3, as DNA: TGTGCCAGCAGCTCTCTCGGGGTGAGTAATGAAAAACTGTTTTTT.

The CDR3, as DNA: TGTGCCAGCAGCTCAACCCTGACAGGGGGCGACACCGGGGAGCTGTTTTTT. Protein sequence: CASSSTLTGGDTGELFF. This chain links TRBV9 with TRBJ2-2; 10 bases are a match to TRBD1. CDR1 and CDR2 from the germline V gene are SGDLS and YYNGEE. This CDR3 comprises 17 residues. V shed 4 bases and J 3 bases; nucleotides not matched to a gene: 9. Drawing the rest from reference TRBV9 and TRBJ2-2, the complete variable domain is DSGVTQTPKHLITATGQRVTLRCSPRSGDLSVYWYQQSLDQGLQFLIQYYNGEERAKGNILERFSAQQFPDLHSELNLSSLELGDSALYFCASSSTLTGGDTGELFFGEGSRLTVL.

This clone was detected only once. This rearrangement joins TRBV7-2 to TRBJ2-7; D remains unclear. Trimming left V 3 bases short and J 4 bases short, with 10 bases between. The length of the CDR3 is 13 residues. Germline loops: CDR1 SGHTA, CDR2 FQGNSA. In DNA form, the CDR3 reads TGTGCCAGCAGCTTCAGTACCTCATACGAGCAGTACTTC. It specifies CASSFSTSYEQYF.

V and J are TRBV9 and TRBJ2-5; D unresolved. The CDR3 totals 15 residues. Germline V gives CDR1 SGDLS, CDR2 YYNGEE. Trimming removed 2 bases at V and 4 bases at J, with 15 bases between. CDR3 DNA: TGTGCCAGCAGCGTTGGGTTTGGGAATACAGAGACCCAGTACTTC. Translation: CASSVGFGNTETQYF. Complete variable domain (other parts from reference TRBV9 and TRBJ2-5): DSGVTQTPKHLITATGQRVTLRCSPRSGDLSVYWYQQSLDQGLQFLIQYYNGEERAKGNILERFSAQQFPDLHSELNLSSLELGDSALYFCASSVGFGNTETQYFGPGTRLLVL.

The rearrangement joins TRBV21-1 to TRBJ2-1; the table names TRBD1, a call not compared with the DNA. TRBV21-1 is a pseudogene. CDR3 size: 16 residues. The CDR3 reads CASSKPDRGRCNEQFF. CDR3 coding DNA: TGTGCCAGCAGCAAACCAGACAGGGGAAGGTGTAATGAGCAGTTCTTC.

This rearrangement joins TRBV7-3 to TRBJ2-2; 10 bases are a match to TRBD2. This CDR3 region has 16 residues. Germline values: CDR1 SGHTA, CDR2 FQGTGA. Trimming cost V 5 bases and J 7 bases; bases outside gene matches: 10. DNA for the CDR3: TGTGCCAGCAGCCCTCGGACTAGCGGTAAAGGCGGGGAGCTGTTTTTT. Amino acids: CASSPRTSGKGGELFF.

This clone was observed a few times. This chain connects TRBV30 to TRBJ2-6; 7 nucleotides align to TRBD1. V shed 3 bases and J 0 bases; nucleotides not matched to a gene: 5. Germline lookup yields CDR1 GTSNPN and CDR2 SVGIG (reference sequence). This CDR3 spans 16 amino acids. As DNA, the CDR3 is TGTGCCTGGAGGGTGGGACAGAGCTCTGGGGCCAACGTCCTGACTTTC. It is translated as CAWRVGQSSGANVLTF. The full variable domain, its missing parts supplied by reference TRBV30 and TRBJ2-6, is SQTIHQWPATLVQPVGSPLSLECTVEGTSNPNLYWYRQAAGRGLQLLFYSVGIGQISSEVPQNLSASRPQDRQFILSSKKLLLSDSGFYLCAWRVGQSSGANVLTFGAGSRLTVL.

This rearrangement joins TRBV6-4 to TRBJ2-3; a possible D gene is TRBD2 (6 bases). CDR1 MRHNA and CDR2 SNTAGT come from the germline V gene. V was clipped by 3 bases and J by 1 base, with 11 bases between them. The CDR3 consists of 15 residues. CDR3 sequence reads: CASSDGGAGTDTQYF. CDR3 nucleotides: TGTGCCAGCAGTGATGGAGGGGCCGGCACAGATACGCAGTATTTT.

The V gene is TRBV7-9, the J gene TRBJ1-5; TRBD1 matches at 11 bases. Losses at the gene ends were 5 bases for V and 4 bases for J; bases not matched to a gene: 1. The CDR3 consists of 14 residues. Germline-derived CDR1 and CDR2 are SEHNR and FQNEAQ (reference sequence). CDR3: CASSGDRGNQPQHF. DNA of the CDR3: TGTGCCAGCAGCGGGGACAGGGGGAATCAGCCCCAGCATTTT.

This sequence joins TRBV7-8 and TRBJ2-7; D might be TRBD1 (5 bases). The V end was cut by 1 base, the J end by 2 bases, with 6 bases between. The CDR3 covers 13 residues. Germline CDR1 SGHVS, CDR2 FQNEAQ. Written as DNA, the CDR3 is TGTGCCAGCAGCTTAGAAGGGGCCTACGAGCAGTACTTC. Amino acid sequence: CASSLEGAYEQYF.

The V and J genes are TRBV4-1 and TRBJ1-4; weak D call: TRBD1 (6 bases). Germline values: CDR1 MGHRA, CDR2 YSYEKL. This CDR3 is built from 17 residues. Trimming stripped 0 bases from V and 8 bases from J, with 19 bases between. DNA for the CDR3: TGCGCCAGCAGCCAAGACCCCTTTTGGGGGCGAGAGGAAAAACTGTTTTTT. Its protein product is CASSQDPFWGREEKLFF.

The chain couples TRBV27 to TRBJ2-1; maybe TRBD1 (6 bases). The CDR3 runs 14 residues. V was clipped by 5 bases and J by 5 bases, with 13 bases between them. Germline lookup yields CDR1 MNHEY and CDR2 SMNVEV (reference sequence). CDR3 coding DNA: TGTGCCAGCAGTGACGGTCAGGGGAACAATGAGCAGTTCTTC. Translating gives CASSDGQGNNEQFF.

CDR3 loop: CASSLSVPSSYEQYF. Here the CDR3 DNA reads TGTGCCAGCAGTTTATCTGTGCCGAGCTCCTACGAGCAGTACTTC. The V call is TRBV27, the J call TRBJ2-7, with D uncertain. Germline CDR1 is MNHEY and CDR2 is SMNVEV (reference sequence). This CDR3 contains 15 residues. Trimming stripped 0 bases from V and 0 bases from J, with 9 bases between.

This clone was counted ten times or more. The chain employs TRBV10-3 and TRBJ1-5; 8 bases are shared with TRBD1. Germline assignment: CDR1 ENHRY and CDR2 SYGVKD. Unmatched junction bases numbered 8, after V lost 7 bases and J lost 6 bases. The CDR3 consists of 14 residues. The CDR3 nucleotides read TGTGCCATCACCTTGGGACAGGCGACTCAGCCCCAGCATTTT. Amino acid sequence: CAITLGQATQPQHF.

This clone counts as medium-sized (0.01 to 0.1%). The J gene is TRBJ1-5, the V gene TRBV19, with 7 bases matching TRBD1. CDR3 length equals 14 residues. CDR1 and CDR2 from the germline V gene are LNHDA and SQIVND (reference sequence). With V trimmed by 9 bases and J by 4 bases, 9 bases remained unmatched. CDR3 bases: TGTGCCAGCTGGACCCGGGACAGTAATCAGCCCCAGCATTTT. This translates into CASWTRDSNQPQHF.

J is TRBJ2-7 and V is TRBV4-2; 10 bases are a match to TRBD2. Per the germline V gene, CDR1 is LGHNA and CDR2 is YNFKEQ. This CDR3 is built from 17 residues. The V segment lost 0 bases and the J segment 2 bases; nucleotides outside the gene matches: 7. CDR3: CASSQDWGLAITYEQYF. CDR3 in DNA: TGTGCCAGCAGCCAAGATTGGGGACTAGCGATCACCTACGAGCAGTACTTC.

The chain links TRBV6-5 to TRBJ2-3; 8 bases align to TRBD1. Per the germline V gene, CDR1 is MNHEY and CDR2 is SVGAGI. The J segment lost 7 bases and the V segment lost 4 bases, leaving 7 bases of the junction unmatched. The CDR3 has 14 residues. The CDR3 DNA reads as TGTGCCAGCAGTTCTTGGACAGGGACCTATACGCAGTATTTT. Translating gives CASSSWTGTYTQYF.

This clone is a singleton in its sample. The genes are TRBV7-2 and TRBJ2-2; D unresolved. The CDR3 runs to 14 residues. Deletions cut 0 bases from V and 1 base from J, with 3 bases between. CDR1 is SGHTA, CDR2 FQGNSA, per germline. The CDR3 protein is CASSLARNTGELFF. The DNA of the CDR3 is TGTGCCAGCAGCTTAGCCAGGAACACCGGGGAGCTGTTTTTT.

The chain uses TRBV30 and TRBJ1-1, with D possibly matching TRBD1 (5 bases). The germline V gene has CDR1 GTSNPN and CDR2 SVGIG (reference sequence). The CDR3 contains 13 residues. Trimming took off 3 bases at V and 4 bases at J, with 12 bases between the two ends. CDR3 in amino acids: CAWSGGTVTEAFF. The DNA for the CDR3 is TGTGCCTGGAGCGGCGGGACTGTCACTGAAGCTTTCTTT.

The V call is TRBV6-6, the J call TRBJ1-1; D is ambiguous. The CDR3 contains 15 residues. V was shortened by 6 bases and J by 0 bases, with 14 bases between the two germline ends. Germline CDR1 reads MNHNY; CDR2 reads SVGAGI (reference sequence). CDR3 in DNA: TGTGCCAGCAGGGGGTGGGGAAGCATGAACACTGAAGCTTTCTTT. This codes for CASRGWGSMNTEAFF.